This note documents a single TCR beta chain sequence. The antigen is not known. The data stem from a study of lymphopenia after photon versus proton radiotherapy. Study findings and constraints: Only patients who died were analyzed for survival; proton advantage is unproven.

The ends were cut back, 5 bases at V and 2 bases at J, with 10 bases in the middle. This CDR3 is built from 13 residues. Germline V gene sequence: CDR1 MNHNS, CDR2 SASEGT. Assay: immunoSEQ multiplex PCR; the TCRdb copy retains only in-frame clones and omits some. Seen here are about 29,000 clones, roughly 87% observed once, and the top ten hold approximately 50%. The input for sequencing was peripheral blood, taken from a patient treated with proton-based radiotherapy. The J gene is TRBJ2-7, the V gene TRBV6-1; D is perhaps TRBD1 (5 bases). The clonotype comes from a woman in her sixties with cholangiocarcinoma. Some clones in this sample may be carry-over from other donors' samples. Written as DNA, the CDR3 is TGTGCCAGCAGTTGGGGCAGAACCTACGAGCAGTACTTC. Translated: CASSWGRTYEQYF.